Described below is a single T cell receptor beta chain sequence and its context. The data belong to a study of OX40 agonist ivuxolimab in advanced cancers. Study summary: Aged 23 to 79 with a mean of 60 years, they were approximately 79% male.

Repertoires were generated with immunoSEQ multiplex PCR, while TCRdb's copy carries only in-frame clones and drops some. The sample records some 78,000 clones, around 86% being singletons. Germline-derived CDR1 and CDR2 are SGHNT and YYREEE (reference sequence). This CDR3 has 14 amino acids. With 4 bases clipped from V and 7 bases from J, the junction kept 6 bases outside the gene matches. The source is an adult with an advanced solid tumor such as melanoma, head and neck, liver or kidney cancer. The chain carries TRBV5-4 and TRBJ2-1; TRBD2 matches 9 bases. Sequencing used CD4+ or CD8+ T cells sorted from blood, obtained in a trial of the OX40 agonist ivuxolimab. DNA for the CDR3: TGTGCCAGCAGCCAAGAGACTAGCGGAAATGAGCAGTTCTTC. Its protein is CASSQETSGNEQFF.